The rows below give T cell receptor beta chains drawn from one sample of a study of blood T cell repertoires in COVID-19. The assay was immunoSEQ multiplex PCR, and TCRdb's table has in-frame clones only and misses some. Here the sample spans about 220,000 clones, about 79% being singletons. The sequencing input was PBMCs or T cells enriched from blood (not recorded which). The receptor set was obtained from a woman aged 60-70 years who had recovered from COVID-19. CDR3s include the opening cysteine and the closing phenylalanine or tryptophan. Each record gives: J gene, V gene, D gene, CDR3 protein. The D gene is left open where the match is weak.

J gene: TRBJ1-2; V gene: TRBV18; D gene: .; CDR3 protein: CASSLRRDSYNYGYTF
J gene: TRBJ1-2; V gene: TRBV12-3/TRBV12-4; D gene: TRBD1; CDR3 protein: CASSPDRAGYTF
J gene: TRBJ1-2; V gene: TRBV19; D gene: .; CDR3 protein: CASSRGNYGYTF
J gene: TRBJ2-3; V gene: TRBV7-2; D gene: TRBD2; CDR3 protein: CASSFTGLAGFTDTQYF
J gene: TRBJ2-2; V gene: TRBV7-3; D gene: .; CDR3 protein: CASSLRQGGTGELFF
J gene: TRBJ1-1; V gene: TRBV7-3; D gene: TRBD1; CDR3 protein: CASSLVGTGNTEAFF
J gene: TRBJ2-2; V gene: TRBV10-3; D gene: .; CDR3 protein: CAISAGTSTGELFF
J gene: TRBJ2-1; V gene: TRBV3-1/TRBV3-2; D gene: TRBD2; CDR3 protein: CASSPRAGLAGASSYNEQFF
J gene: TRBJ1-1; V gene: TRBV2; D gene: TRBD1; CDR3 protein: CASSDLGQGRRNTEAFF
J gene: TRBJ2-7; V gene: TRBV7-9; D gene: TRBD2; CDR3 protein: CASSLASSGRYSYEQYF
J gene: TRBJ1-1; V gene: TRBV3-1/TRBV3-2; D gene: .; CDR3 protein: CASSFGDRRNTEAFF
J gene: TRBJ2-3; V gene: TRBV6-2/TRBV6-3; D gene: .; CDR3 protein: CASSYPDSTDTQYF
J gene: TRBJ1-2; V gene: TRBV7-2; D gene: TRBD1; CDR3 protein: CASSSGGQGANYGYTF
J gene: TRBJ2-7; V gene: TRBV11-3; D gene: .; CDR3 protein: CASSPQGVSYEQYF
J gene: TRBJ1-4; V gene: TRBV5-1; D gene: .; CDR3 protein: CASSPDGLNEKLFF
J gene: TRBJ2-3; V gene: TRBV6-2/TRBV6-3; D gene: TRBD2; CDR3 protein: CASSYGTSGGIDTQYF
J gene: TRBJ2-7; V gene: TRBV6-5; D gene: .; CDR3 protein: CASSYTTGEVSYEQYF
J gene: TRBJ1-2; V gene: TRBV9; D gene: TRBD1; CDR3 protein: CASSASQGVTWNYGYTF
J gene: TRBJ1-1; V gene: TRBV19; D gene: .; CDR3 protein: CASGTGMNTEAFF
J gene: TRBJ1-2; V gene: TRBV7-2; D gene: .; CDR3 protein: CASSHSLQVANGYTF
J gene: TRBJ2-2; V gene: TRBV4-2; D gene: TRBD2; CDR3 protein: CASSQGGGARDTGELFF
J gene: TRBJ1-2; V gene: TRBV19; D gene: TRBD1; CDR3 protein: CASSREGARTHGYTF
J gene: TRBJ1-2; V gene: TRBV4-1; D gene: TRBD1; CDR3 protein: CASSQEYRGIGGYTF
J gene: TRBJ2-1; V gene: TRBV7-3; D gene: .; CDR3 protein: CASSFTLSSYNEQFF
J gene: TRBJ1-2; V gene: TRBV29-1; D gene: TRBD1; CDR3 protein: CSVIPGTGGWGYTF
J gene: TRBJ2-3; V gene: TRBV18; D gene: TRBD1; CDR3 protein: CASSPRPGQGGDTQYF
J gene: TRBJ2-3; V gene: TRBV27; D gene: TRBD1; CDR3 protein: CASSLTDRAADTQYF
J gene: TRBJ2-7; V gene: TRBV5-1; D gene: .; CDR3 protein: CASSLGAYEQYF
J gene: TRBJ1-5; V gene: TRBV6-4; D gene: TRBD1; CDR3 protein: CASCDEGQSPIADQPQHF
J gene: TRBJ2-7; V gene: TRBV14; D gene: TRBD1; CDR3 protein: CASSQAPGGYEQYF
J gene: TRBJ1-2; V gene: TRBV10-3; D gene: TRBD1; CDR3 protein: CAISGDRGLGYTF
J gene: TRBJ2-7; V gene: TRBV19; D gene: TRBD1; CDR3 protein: CASSEPNPGTGKAYEQYF
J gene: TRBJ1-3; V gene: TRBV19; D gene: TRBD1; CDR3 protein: CASSIWTGRNTIYF
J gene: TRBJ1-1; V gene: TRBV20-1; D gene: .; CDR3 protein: CSAYRNTEAFF
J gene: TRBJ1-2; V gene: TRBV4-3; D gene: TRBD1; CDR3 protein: CASSMTGAYGYTF
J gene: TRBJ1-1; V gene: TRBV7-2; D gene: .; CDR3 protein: CASSSRGGSAGAMNTEAFF
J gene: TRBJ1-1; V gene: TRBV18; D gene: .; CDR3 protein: CASSPLRNTEAFF
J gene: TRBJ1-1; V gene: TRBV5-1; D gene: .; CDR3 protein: CASSEQGGTEAFF
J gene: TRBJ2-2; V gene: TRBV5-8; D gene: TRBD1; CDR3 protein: CASSLNRGRPRGTGELFF
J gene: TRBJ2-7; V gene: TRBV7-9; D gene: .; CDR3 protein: CASSFQGMNEQYF
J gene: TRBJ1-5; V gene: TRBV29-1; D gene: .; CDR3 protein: CSVAEGPQPQHF
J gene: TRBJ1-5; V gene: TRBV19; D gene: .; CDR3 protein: CASSIQGGRGNQPQHF
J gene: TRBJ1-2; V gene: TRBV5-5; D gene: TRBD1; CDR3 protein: CASSSRDRGPYGYTF
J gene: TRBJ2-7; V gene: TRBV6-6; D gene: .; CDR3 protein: CASSYMGAEYEQYF
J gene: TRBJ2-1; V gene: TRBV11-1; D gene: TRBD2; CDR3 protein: CASSLGLAGYNEQFF
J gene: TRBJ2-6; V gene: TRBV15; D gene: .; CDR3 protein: CATSRDLGGISGANVLTF
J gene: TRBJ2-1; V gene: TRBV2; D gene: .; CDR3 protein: CASSKEQSAYNEQFF
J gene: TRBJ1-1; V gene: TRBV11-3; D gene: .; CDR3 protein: CASSLFGQNTEAFF
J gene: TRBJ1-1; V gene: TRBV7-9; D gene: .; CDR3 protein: CASRQVTEAFF
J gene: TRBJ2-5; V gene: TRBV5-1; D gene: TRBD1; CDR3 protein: CASSSGQGRETQYF
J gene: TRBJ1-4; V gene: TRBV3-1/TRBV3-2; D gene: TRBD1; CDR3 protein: CASSPPLGTENEKLFF
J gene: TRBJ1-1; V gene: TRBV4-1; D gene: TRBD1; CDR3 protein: CASSSHIQGATEAFF
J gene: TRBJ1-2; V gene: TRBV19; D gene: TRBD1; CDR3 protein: CASSLAGTGPYGYTF
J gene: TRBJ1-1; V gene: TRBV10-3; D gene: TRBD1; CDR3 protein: CAISGPETGGVRNTEAFF
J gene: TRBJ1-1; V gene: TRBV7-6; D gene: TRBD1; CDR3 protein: CASSSPGGRNSEAFF